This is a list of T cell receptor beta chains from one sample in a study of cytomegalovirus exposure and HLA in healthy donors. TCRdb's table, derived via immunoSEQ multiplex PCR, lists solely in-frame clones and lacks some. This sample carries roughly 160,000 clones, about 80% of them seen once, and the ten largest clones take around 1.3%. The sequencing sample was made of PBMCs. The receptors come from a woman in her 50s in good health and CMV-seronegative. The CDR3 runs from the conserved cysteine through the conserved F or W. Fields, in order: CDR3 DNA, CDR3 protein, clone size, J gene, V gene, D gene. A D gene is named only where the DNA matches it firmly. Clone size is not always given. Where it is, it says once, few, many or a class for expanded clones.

TGCGCCAGCAACCGGGACAGGGGATCCAGGGATACGCAGTATTTT | CASNRDRGSRDTQYF | . | TRBJ2-3 | TRBV10-2 | TRBD1
TGTGCCAGCAGCTTGGACAGGGTAAATGGCTACACCTTC | CASSLDRVNGYTF | . | TRBJ1-2 | TRBV5-4 | .
TGCGCCAGCAGCCAAGAAGGACAGGGCGGGCAGTTCTTC | CASSQEGQGGQFF | . | TRBJ2-1 | TRBV4-3 | TRBD1
TGTGCCAGCAGTACCTCTAGCGGGAGAATCACGGGGCAGTACTTC | CASSTSSGRITGQYF | . | TRBJ2-7 | TRBV28 | TRBD2
TGTGCCAGCAGTTTAGGTGGCGGGAGAAGGACCGGGGAGCTGTTTTTT | CASSLGGGRRTGELFF | . | TRBJ2-2 | TRBV27 | TRBD2
TGTGCCAGCAGTGACTCGCAGGGCCCGAACACTGAAGCTTTCTTT | CASSDSQGPNTEAFF | . | TRBJ1-1 | TRBV6-4 | .
TGTGCCAGTAGTACCCCGACTAGGTCCAGCTCCTACAATGAGCAGTTCTTC | CASSTPTRSSSYNEQFF | . | TRBJ2-1 | TRBV19 | .
TGTGCCAGCACCACAGGAATCTACACAGATACGCAGTATTTT | CASTTGIYTDTQYF | . | TRBJ2-3 | TRBV6-5 | .
TGTGCCAGCAGCTTAACGGTTACCTACGAGCAGTACTTC | CASSLTVTYEQYF | . | TRBJ2-7 | TRBV7-2 | .
TGCGCCAGCACTCCCCCCGGTCAGGGGGCGGGAGGGGCCAACGTCCTGACTTTC | CASTPPGQGAGGANVLTF | few | TRBJ2-6 | TRBV5-1 | TRBD1
TGTGCCAGCAGTGGGACAGGGGATCCCTACGAGCAGTACTTC | CASSGTGDPYEQYF | . | TRBJ2-7 | TRBV25-1 | TRBD1
TGCACCAGCAGCCATGGCGGGAGCGGGGTCGAGCAGTACTTC | CTSSHGGSGVEQYF | . | TRBJ2-7 | TRBV1 | .
TGTGCCAGCAGCGCGACTAGCGGGGAGCAGTTCTTC | CASSATSGEQFF | . | TRBJ2-1 | TRBV9 | TRBD2
TGTGCCAGCAGCTGGGGTCAGCAGCGGACCACAGATACGCAGTATTTT | CASSWGQQRTTDTQYF | . | TRBJ2-3 | TRBV7-8 | .
TGTGCCAGCAGCGTAGATCGGTATCCGCAGTATTTT | CASSVDRYPQYF | . | TRBJ2-3 | TRBV9 | .
TGTGCCAGTAGTATAGGTAAGACAGGAGCATATCAGCCCCAGCATTTT | CASSIGKTGAYQPQHF | . | TRBJ1-5 | TRBV19 | .
TGTGCCAGCAGCATCGAACCGTCGGCTAGCGGGAGGTGGGAGACCCAGTACTTC | CASSIEPSASGRWETQYF | . | TRBJ2-5 | TRBV16 | TRBD2
TGCGCCAGCAATGGGGACAGACCCGAAGCTTTCTTT | CASNGDRPEAFF | . | TRBJ1-1 | TRBV10-2 | TRBD1
TGTGCCAGCAGCTTACGGGATACGCAGTATTTT | CASSLRDTQYF | few | TRBJ2-3 | TRBV7-2 | .
TGTGCCAGCTCACCACCGGGGGGAATGGTCTTGCTCGAGAAACTGTTTTTT | CASSPPGGMVLLEKLFF | . | TRBJ1-4 | TRBV18 | .
TGCGCCAGCAGCTTGGCGACAGGGAGCCCAGATACGCAGTATTTT | CASSLATGSPDTQYF | . | TRBJ2-3 | TRBV5-1 | TRBD1
TGTGCCAGCAGCTTAGGCTCGCTAGCGGGGGGGCGAGACATTCAGTACTTC | CASSLGSLAGGRDIQYF | . | TRBJ2-4 | TRBV7-8 | TRBD2
TGTGCCAGCAGGTGGGCGGGACAGGTGGCTCTATCAGATACGCAGTATTTT | CASRWAGQVALSDTQYF | . | TRBJ2-3 | TRBV7-9 | TRBD1
TGTGCCAGCAGCTTTGACTCTAACACTGAAGCTTTCTTT | CASSFDSNTEAFF | few | TRBJ1-1 | TRBV5-4 | .
TGTGCCAGCAGGAAATTTCTCGGCGGTGATCAGCCCCAGCATTTT | CASRKFLGGDQPQHF | . | TRBJ1-5 | TRBV27 | .
TGTGCCAGCACTAAGAACGCCGGGGAGCTGTTTTTT | CASTKNAGELFF | . | TRBJ2-2 | TRBV27 | .
TGCGCCAGCAGCTTGGAGGGGGTCGGGACAGCTGGAAACACCATATATTTT | CASSLEGVGTAGNTIYF | . | TRBJ1-3 | TRBV5-1 | TRBD1
TGTGCCAGCAGTTCCGATGACAGGGCGCGTAGCTACACCTTC | CASSSDDRARSYTF | . | TRBJ1-2 | TRBV2 | TRBD1
TGTGCCAGCTCACCAGATATTGAGAGCAATCAGCCCCAGCATTTT | CASSPDIESNQPQHF | . | TRBJ1-5 | TRBV18 | .
TGTGCCAGCAGTGAACACGGGGAGCAGTACTTC | CASSEHGEQYF | few | TRBJ2-7 | TRBV2 | .
TGCGCCAGCACCCCCTCACTAGCGGGAGGGGCGAACACCGGGGAGCTGTTTTTT | CASTPSLAGGANTGELFF | once | TRBJ2-2 | TRBV4-3 | TRBD2
TGTGCCAGCAGTTTCTCAAGAGTAAGCTCCTACGAGCAGTACTTC | CASSFSRVSSYEQYF | . | TRBJ2-7 | TRBV28 | .
TGTGCCAGCAGCGAAAGGGCGGGGCGCTACGAGCAGTACTTC | CASSERAGRYEQYF | once | TRBJ2-7 | TRBV28 | .
TGTGCCATCAGTGTAGGACAGGGGCGAAACACCATATATTTT | CAISVGQGRNTIYF | . | TRBJ1-3 | TRBV10-3 | TRBD1
TGTGCCAGCAGCCAACTGGGACTCGCCTACGAGCAGTACTTC | CASSQLGLAYEQYF | . | TRBJ2-7 | TRBV27 | .
TGTGCCAGCAGCGCCTCAGGGAGGGTCACTGAAGCTTTCTTT | CASSASGRVTEAFF | once | TRBJ1-1 | TRBV9 | .
TGTGCCAGCAAAGATCGACAGAGGAACACTGAAGCTTTCTTT | CASKDRQRNTEAFF | . | TRBJ1-1 | TRBV19 | .
TGTGCCAGCTCACCACCGGACAGGGGAAGACAGACCCAGTACTTC | CASSPPDRGRQTQYF | . | TRBJ2-5 | TRBV18 | TRBD1
TGCAGTGCTAGCGGGACAGTCGAAGCTTTCTTT | CSASGTVEAFF | . | TRBJ1-1 | TRBV20-1 | TRBD1
TGTGCCAGCAGCTTAGAGGGGGCGCTTGGCTACACCTTC | CASSLEGALGYTF | . | TRBJ1-2 | TRBV7-9 | TRBD1
TGTGCCAGCACTCCCGGGACAGCGAACACCGGGGAGCTGTTTTTT | CASTPGTANTGELFF | . | TRBJ2-2 | TRBV6-1 | TRBD1
TGTGCCAGCAGCGTATCGGTCGGGGTAGGGCAGCCCCAGCATTTT | CASSVSVGVGQPQHF | . | TRBJ1-5 | TRBV9 | .
TGCAGCGTTGATGGAATAGCGGGGAGGTTCGGTGAGCAGTTCTTC | CSVDGIAGRFGEQFF | . | TRBJ2-1 | TRBV29-1 | TRBD2
TGTGCCAGCAGTTTGTCTAAGAATCAGCCCCAGCATTTT | CASSLSKNQPQHF | . | TRBJ1-5 | TRBV28 | .
TGTGCCAGCAGCCGTACAGGGGGCGGCTCCTACAATGAGCAGTTCTTC | CASSRTGGGSYNEQFF | . | TRBJ2-1 | TRBV7-9 | TRBD1
TGTGCCAGCGGGGGCGGGCCCAACTTCGGCTACACCTTC | CASGGGPNFGYTF | . | TRBJ1-2 | TRBV28 | .
TGTGCCAGCAGTCGATCTTTCCGGGACAGGTCTGAAAAACTGTTTTTT | CASSRSFRDRSEKLFF | . | TRBJ1-4 | TRBV27 | TRBD1
TGTGCCAGCAGCTTAGCCAGGGTGTCGAATAGCAATCAGCCCCAGCATTTT | CASSLARVSNSNQPQHF | once | TRBJ1-5 | TRBV11-1 | .
TGTGCCAGCAGTCGCTCCCTCCGGAGTGAGCTGTTTTTT | CASSRSLRSELFF | . | TRBJ2-2 | TRBV28 | .
TGTGCCAGCAGTCCGAAGATAGGCGGGGACACTGAAGCTTTCTTT | CASSPKIGGDTEAFF | once | TRBJ1-1 | TRBV27 | .
TGTGCCAGCAGTTTATCGGCCAGGGCTAATCAGCCCCAGCATTTT | CASSLSARANQPQHF | once | TRBJ1-5 | TRBV27 | .
TGTGCCAGCAGCGATAGCGCAGGGAGGTACGAGCAGTACTTC | CASSDSAGRYEQYF | . | TRBJ2-7 | TRBV7-9 | .
TGTGCCAGTAGGAGGGGGACACCTTCCTACGAGCAGTACTTC | CASRRGTPSYEQYF | . | TRBJ2-7 | TRBV19 | .
TGTGCCAGCAGCCCGTGGGACTATGAGTACCAAGAGACCCAGTACTTC | CASSPWDYEYQETQYF | few | TRBJ2-5 | TRBV5-4 | TRBD2
TGTGCCAGCAGTTTAGTAGCGGGGGGGCCGGTGGGAGAGACCCAGTACTTC | CASSLVAGGPVGETQYF | few | TRBJ2-5 | TRBV28 | TRBD2
TGTGCCAGCAGTTTGATCCTAGCGGGCTTCACCGGGGAGCTGTTTTTT | CASSLILAGFTGELFF | . | TRBJ2-2 | TRBV28 | TRBD2
TGCGCCAGCAGCCAAGACTGGCAGTCCAGCTCCTACGAGCAGTACTTC | CASSQDWQSSSYEQYF | . | TRBJ2-7 | TRBV4-1 | .